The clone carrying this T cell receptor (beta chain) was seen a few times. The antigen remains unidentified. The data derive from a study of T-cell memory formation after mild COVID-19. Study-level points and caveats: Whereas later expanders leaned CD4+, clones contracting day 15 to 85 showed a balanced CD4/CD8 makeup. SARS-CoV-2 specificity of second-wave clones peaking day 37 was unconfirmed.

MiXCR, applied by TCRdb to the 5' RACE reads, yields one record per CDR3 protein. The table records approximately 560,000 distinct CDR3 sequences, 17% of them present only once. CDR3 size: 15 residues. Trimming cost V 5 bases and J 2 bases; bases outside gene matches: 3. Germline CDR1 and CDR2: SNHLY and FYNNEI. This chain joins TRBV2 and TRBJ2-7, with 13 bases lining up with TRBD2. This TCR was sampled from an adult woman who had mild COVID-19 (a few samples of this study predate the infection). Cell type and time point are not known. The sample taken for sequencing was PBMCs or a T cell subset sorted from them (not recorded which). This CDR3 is CASSTLAGGTYEQYF. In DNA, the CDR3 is TGTGCCAGCAGTACACTAGCGGGAGGGACCTACGAGCAGTACTTC.